This T cell receptor (beta chain) was profiled in a study of T cells after yellow fever vaccination. In germline, CDR1 is SGHNT, CDR2 YYREEE (reference sequence). The CDR3 consists of 16 residues. V lost 5 bases and J lost 1, with 18 bases in between. Study results and limitations: Post-booster reappearance was seen for most primary-vaccination clones (about 96% CD4, 88% CD8).

This clonotype appeared a few times. Its antigen is currently unknown. TCRdb redid the calling of the 5' RACE reads with MiXCR, one entry per CDR3 protein. The sample carries some 320,000 distinct CDR3 sequences, about 10% recorded once. The receptor was isolated from a man younger than 35 who received the YFV17D yellow fever vaccine. This specimen was CD4+ T cells sorted from PBMCs, taken 45 days after the yellow fever booster vaccination. The rearrangement links TRBV5-4 to TRBJ1-2; TRBD1 is a possible D gene (5 bases). The CDR3, as DNA: TGTGCCAGCAGGATTGGGACGGGAGCTGTTAACTATGGCTACACCTTC. It is translated as CASRIGTGAVNYGYTF.